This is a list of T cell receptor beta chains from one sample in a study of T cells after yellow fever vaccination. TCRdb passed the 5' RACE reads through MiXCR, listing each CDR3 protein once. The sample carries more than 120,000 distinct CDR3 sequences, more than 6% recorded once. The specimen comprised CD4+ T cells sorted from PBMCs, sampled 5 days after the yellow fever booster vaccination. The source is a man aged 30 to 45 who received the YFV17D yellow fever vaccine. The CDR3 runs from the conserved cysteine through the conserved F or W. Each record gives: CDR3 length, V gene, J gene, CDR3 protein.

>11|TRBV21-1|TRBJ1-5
CASSEGQPQHF
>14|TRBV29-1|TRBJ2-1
CSVGLLVSYNEQFF
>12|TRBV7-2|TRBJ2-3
CASSSLALTQYF
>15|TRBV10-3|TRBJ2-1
CAISPGLAENNEQFF
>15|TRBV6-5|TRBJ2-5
CASSYSSLPQETQYF
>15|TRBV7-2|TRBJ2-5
CASSPAGGRQETQYF
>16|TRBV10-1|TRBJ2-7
CASRPVSASISYEQYF
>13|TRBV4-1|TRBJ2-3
CASSPGVSDTQYF
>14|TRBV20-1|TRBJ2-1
CSARGSSGVHEQFF
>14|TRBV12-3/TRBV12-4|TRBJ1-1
CASNTQGPDTEAFF
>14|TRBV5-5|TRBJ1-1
CASSLGSMNTEAFF
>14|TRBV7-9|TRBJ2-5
CASSPDRIQETQYF
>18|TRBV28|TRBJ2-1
CASRFRYQGQKTYNEQFF
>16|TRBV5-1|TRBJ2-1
CASSLSIGSTYNEQFF
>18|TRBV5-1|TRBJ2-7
CASSQGSLLAGAVAEQYF
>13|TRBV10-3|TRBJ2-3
CAIRTSPPDTQYF
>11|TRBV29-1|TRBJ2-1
CSVDGRGQQFF
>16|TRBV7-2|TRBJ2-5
CASSRGVGRAQETQYF
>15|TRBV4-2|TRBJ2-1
CASIPAGAAAGEQFF
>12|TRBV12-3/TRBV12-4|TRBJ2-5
CASSLYRETQYF
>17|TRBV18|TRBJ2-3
CASSPRRGTSGTDTQYF
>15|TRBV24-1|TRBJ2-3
CATSDGGSPGDTQYF
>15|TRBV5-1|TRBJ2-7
CASSWSGQGANEQYF
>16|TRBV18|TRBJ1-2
CASSPQVQGLNYGYTF
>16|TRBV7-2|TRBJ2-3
CASSKHRDPTTDTQYF
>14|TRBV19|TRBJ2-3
CASSIRDFTDTQYF
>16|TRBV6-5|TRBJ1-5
CASSSLTGGSGQPQHF
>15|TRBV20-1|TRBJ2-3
CSARQDAASGVTQYF
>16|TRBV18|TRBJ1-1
CASSPNVGQLNTEAFF
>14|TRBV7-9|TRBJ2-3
CASINSGSTDTQYF
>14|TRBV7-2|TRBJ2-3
CASLEFARTNTQYF
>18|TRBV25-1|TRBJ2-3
CASSPIPGQGSRTDTQYF
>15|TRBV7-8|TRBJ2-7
CASSLAWGGSYEQYF
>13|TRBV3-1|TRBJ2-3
CASSQGGIYTQYF
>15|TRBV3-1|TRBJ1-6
CASSQGRRENSPLHF